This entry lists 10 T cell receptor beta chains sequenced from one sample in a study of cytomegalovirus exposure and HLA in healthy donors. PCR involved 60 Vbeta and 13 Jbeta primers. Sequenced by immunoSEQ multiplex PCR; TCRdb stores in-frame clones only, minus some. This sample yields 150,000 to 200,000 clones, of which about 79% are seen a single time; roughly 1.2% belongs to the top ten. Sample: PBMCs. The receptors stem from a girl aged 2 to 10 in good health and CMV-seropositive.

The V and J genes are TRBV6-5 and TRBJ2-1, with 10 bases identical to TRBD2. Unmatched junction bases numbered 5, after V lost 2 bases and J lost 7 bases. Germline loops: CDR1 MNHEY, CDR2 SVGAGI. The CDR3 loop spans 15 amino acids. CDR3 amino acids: CASSYGSSGSNEQFF. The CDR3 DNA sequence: TGTGCCAGCAGTTACGGTTCTAGCGGGAGTAATGAGCAGTTCTTC.

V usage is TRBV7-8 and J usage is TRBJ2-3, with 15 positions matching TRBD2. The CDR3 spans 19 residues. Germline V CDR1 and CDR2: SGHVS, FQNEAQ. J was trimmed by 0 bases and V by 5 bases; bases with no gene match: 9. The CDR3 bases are TGTGCCAGCAGCCCCGGACTAGCGGGAGGGGGCGGGAGCACAGATACGCAGTATTTT. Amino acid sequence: CASSPGLAGGGGSTDTQYF.

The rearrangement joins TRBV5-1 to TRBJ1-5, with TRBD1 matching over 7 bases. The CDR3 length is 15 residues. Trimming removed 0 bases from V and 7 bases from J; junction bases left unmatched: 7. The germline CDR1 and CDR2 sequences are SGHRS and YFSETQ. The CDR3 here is CASSLALQGGQPQHF. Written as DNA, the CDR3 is TGCGCCAGCAGCTTGGCCCTCCAGGGGGGACAGCCCCAGCATTTT.

The DNA of the CDR3 is TGTGCCAGCCTGCGGGATCCTTCCTACGAGCAGTACTTC. Translating it yields CASLRDPSYEQYF. V and J are TRBV28 and TRBJ2-7; a weak D match, TRBD2 (6 bases). CDR3 length: 13 residues. The V end lost 8 bases, the J end lost 1 base, and 12 bases lay between the germline ends. Germline loops: CDR1 MDHEN, CDR2 SYDVKM.

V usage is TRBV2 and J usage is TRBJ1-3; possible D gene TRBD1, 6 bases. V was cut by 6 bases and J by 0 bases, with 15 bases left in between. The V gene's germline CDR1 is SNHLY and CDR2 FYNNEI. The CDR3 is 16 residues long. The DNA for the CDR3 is TGTGCCAGCAGCCTCCGGACAGTCTTCTCTGGAAACACCATATATTTT. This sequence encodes CASSLRTVFSGNTIYF.

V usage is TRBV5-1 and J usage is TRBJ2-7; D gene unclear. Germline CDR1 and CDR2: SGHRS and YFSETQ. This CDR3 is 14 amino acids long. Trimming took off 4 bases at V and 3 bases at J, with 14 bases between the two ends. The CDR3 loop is CASSAIGGSYEQYF. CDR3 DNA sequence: TGCGCCAGCAGCGCCATTGGCGGCAGCTACGAGCAGTACTTC.

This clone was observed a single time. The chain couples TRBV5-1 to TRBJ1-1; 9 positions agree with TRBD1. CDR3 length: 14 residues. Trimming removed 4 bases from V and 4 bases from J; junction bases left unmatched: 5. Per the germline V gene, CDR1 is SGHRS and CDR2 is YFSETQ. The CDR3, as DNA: TGCGCCAGCAGCCCGACAGGGGGGAGCACTGAAGCTTTCTTT. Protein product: CASSPTGGSTEAFF. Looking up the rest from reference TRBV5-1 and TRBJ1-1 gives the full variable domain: KAGVTQTPRYLIKTRGQQVTLSCSPISGHRSVSWYQQTPGQGLQFLFEYFSETQRNKGNFPGRFSGRQFSNSRSEMNVSTLELGDSALYLCASSPTGGSTEAFFGQGTRLTVV.

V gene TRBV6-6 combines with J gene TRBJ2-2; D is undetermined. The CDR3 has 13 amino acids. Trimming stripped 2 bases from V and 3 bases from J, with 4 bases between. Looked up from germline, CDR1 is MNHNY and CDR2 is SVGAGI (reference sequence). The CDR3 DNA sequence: TGTGCCAGCAGTTACCTTGACACCGGGGAGCTGTTTTTT. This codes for CASSYLDTGELFF.

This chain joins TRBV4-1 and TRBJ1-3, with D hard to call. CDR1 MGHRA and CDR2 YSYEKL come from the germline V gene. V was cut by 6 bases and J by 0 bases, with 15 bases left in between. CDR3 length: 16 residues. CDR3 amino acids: CASSYPPGSSGNTIYF. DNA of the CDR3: TGCGCCAGCAGTTACCCACCTGGGAGCTCTGGAAACACCATATATTTT.

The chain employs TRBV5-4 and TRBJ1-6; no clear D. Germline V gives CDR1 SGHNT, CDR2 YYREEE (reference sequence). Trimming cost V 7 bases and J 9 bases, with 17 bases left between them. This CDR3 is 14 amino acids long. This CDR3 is CASGNHISGSPLHF. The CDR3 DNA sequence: TGTGCCAGCGGGAACCATATAAGCGGTTCACCCCTCCACTTT.